Presented here are 21 T cell receptor beta chains from one specimen sequenced in a study of cytomegalovirus exposure and HLA in healthy donors. Use of 60 Vbeta and 13 Jbeta primers characterized the PCR. Clones were read by immunoSEQ multiplex PCR, and TCRdb kept only the in-frame ones, dropping some. The repertoire holds roughly 200,000 clones, with around 75% as singletons. The source material was PBMCs. All receptors come from a female donor in good health and CMV-seronegative.

This chain joins TRBV11-2 and TRBJ1-1; possible D gene TRBD1, 6 bases. CDR3 length: 14 residues. Trimming took 2 bases from V and 0 from J, leaving 7 bases between them. The germline V gene encodes CDR1 SGHAT and CDR2 FQNNGV. CDR3 coding DNA: TGTGCCAGCAGCTTACAGGGGATGAACACTGAAGCTTTCTTT. This gives the protein CASSLQGMNTEAFF.

This chain uses TRBV5-6 with TRBJ1-5; tentatively, D is TRBD1 (5 bases). From germline, CDR1 is SGHDT and CDR2 YYEEEE. This CDR3 comprises 14 residues. Trimming removed 3 bases at V and 3 bases at J, with 10 bases between. The CDR3 DNA reads as TGTGCCAGCAGCTCCGGACAACTCAATCAGCCCCAGCATTTT. Amino acids: CASSSGQLNQPQHF.

CDR3 coding DNA: TGCGCCAGCAGCTCCGCCGGTAGACTAGCGGGAGGACCTGATTACGAGCAGTACTTC. It yields the protein CASSSAGRLAGGPDYEQYF. The rearrangement joins TRBV5-1 to TRBJ2-7; 13 nucleotides match TRBD2. The CDR3 runs 19 residues. Germline V CDR1 and CDR2: SGHRS, YFSETQ. Trimming took 3 bases from V and 4 from J; bases not matched to a gene: 16.

This chain joins TRBV5-4 and TRBJ1-1; tentative D call: TRBD1 (6 bases). There are 15 residues in the CDR3. V was shortened by 9 bases and J by 1 base, with 19 bases between the two germline ends. Germline V CDR1 and CDR2: SGHNT, YYREEE (reference sequence). CDR3 amino acids: CATTLWGHWNTEAFF. The CDR3 DNA is TGTGCCACCACCCTATGGGGGCACTGGAACACTGAAGCTTTCTTT.

A single count supports this clone. At the DNA level, this CDR3 is encoded by other sequences in the same sample as well. V and J are TRBV7-2 and TRBJ2-5; no firm D call. The J call may be incorrect, as the DNA end agrees better with TRBJ2-7. The CDR3 length is 11 residues. Germline lookup yields CDR1 SGHTA and CDR2 FQGNSA. CDR3 loop: CASSLLYEQYF. The CDR3 DNA reads TGTGCCAGCAGCTTATTGTACGAGCAGTACTTC.

This sequence joins TRBV18 and TRBJ1-1; 9 bases map to TRBD1. CDR1 is KGHSH and CDR2 is LQKENI in the germline V gene. The CDR3 has 15 amino acids. V lost 3 bases and J lost 5; bases outside the gene matches: 7. The CDR3 loop reads CASSPMTGGITEAFF. CDR3 in DNA: TGTGCCAGCTCACCTATGACAGGGGGAATTACTGAAGCTTTCTTT.

The chain has TRBV15 and TRBJ1-1; a possible D gene is TRBD1 (6 bases). Germline CDR1 reads LNHNV; CDR2 reads YYDKDF (reference sequence). The CDR3 length is 15 residues. The ends were cut back, 5 bases at V and 7 bases at J, with 20 bases in the middle. CDR3 residues: CATSPRVGGAGEAFF. The CDR3 region has the DNA TGTGCCACCAGCCCCAGGGTCGGGGGGGCAGGTGAAGCTTTCTTT.

The chain employs TRBV7-2 and TRBJ1-2, with D uncertain. Germline V gene lookup returns CDR1 SGHTA and CDR2 FQGNSA. Trimming pared 8 bases from V and 7 bases from J, leaving 11 bases between. The CDR3 extends over 11 amino acids. The CDR3 here is CASGLGSGYTF. CDR3 bases: TGTGCCAGCGGTCTCGGGAGTGGCTACACCTTC. Based on the CDR3 plus reference TRBV7-2 and TRBJ1-2, the full variable domain is GAGVSQSPSNKVTEKGKDVELRCDPISGHTALYWYRQSLGQGLEFLIYFQGNSAPDKSGLPSDRFSAERTGGSVSTLTIQRTQQEDSAVYLCASGLGSGYTFGSGTRLTVV.

The rearrangement joins TRBV30 to TRBJ2-7; 8 nucleotides agree with TRBD1. With V trimmed by 4 bases and J by 0 bases, 8 bases remained unmatched. The CDR3 is made up of 15 amino acids. Germline V gene sequence: CDR1 GTSNPN, CDR2 SVGIG (reference sequence). The CDR3 DNA reads as TGTGCCTGGATGACCCGGGACAGGAGCTCCTACGAGCAGTACTTC. This translates into CAWMTRDRSSYEQYF.

This clone has a single count. Germline is not matched at one junction end, which may reflect a read error. The chain couples TRBV7-9 to TRBJ1-1, with D possibly TRBD1 on 6 matching bases. The CDR3 is 14 residues long. Germline values: CDR1 SEHNR, CDR2 FQNEAQ (reference sequence). This chain's CDR3 is CSSSPGTSNTEAFF. As DNA, the CDR3 is TGTTCCAGCAGCCCCGGGACATCAAACACTGAAGCTTTCTTT. Full variable domain (rest looked up from reference TRBV7-9 and TRBJ1-1): DTGVSQNPRHKITKRGQNVTFRCDPISEHNRLYWYRQTLGQGPEFLTYFQNEAQLEKSRLLSDRFSAERPKGSFSTLEIQRTEQGDSAMYLCSSSPGTSNTEAFFGQGTRLTVV.

This clone is a singleton in its sample. The V and J genes are TRBV2 and TRBJ1-4; possible D gene TRBD1, 6 bases. V lost 1 base and J lost 5, with 11 bases in between. CDR3 size: 15 residues. Germline V gene lookup returns CDR1 SNHLY and CDR2 FYNNEI. The CDR3 is CASSEGTALNEKLFF. The CDR3 region has the DNA TGTGCCAGCAGTGAAGGGACAGCCTTGAATGAAAAACTGTTTTTT.

J is TRBJ2-3 and V is TRBV4-1; TRBD1 might be the D (8 bases). V lost 4 bases, J lost 1 base, and 12 bases lay in between. Germline V gene lookup returns CDR1 MGHRA and CDR2 YSYEKL. The CDR3 is made up of 15 amino acids. The CDR3 reads CASSPTGGGTDTQYF. The DNA for the CDR3 is TGCGCCAGCAGCCCAACAGGGGGGGGCACAGATACGCAGTATTTT.

The J gene is TRBJ1-5, the V gene TRBV28; TRBD1 is a possible D gene (6 bases). CDR1 is MDHEN and CDR2 is SYDVKM in the germline V gene. This CDR3 comprises 15 residues. V was cut by 4 bases and J by 2 bases, with 12 bases left in between. The CDR3 bases are TGTGCCAGCAGTTATAACAGGGTTCGCAATCAGCCCCAGCATTTT. This sequence encodes CASSYNRVRNQPQHF.

The chain carries TRBV7-6 and TRBJ1-1; D might be TRBD1 (5 bases). The CDR3 is 17 residues long. V gave up 1 base and J gave up 5 bases, with 20 bases separating them. CDR1 SGHVS and CDR2 FNYEAQ come from the germline V gene. CDR3 nucleotide sequence: TGTGCCAGCAGCTTAGGCCCCCGTGGGGCCTTGGTGACTGAAGCTTTCTTT. Translating gives CASSLGPRGALVTEAFF. Full variable domain (rest looked up from reference TRBV7-6 and TRBJ1-1): GAGVSQSPRYKVTKRGQDVALRCDPISGHVSLYWYRQALGQGPEFLTYFNYEAQQDKSGLPNDRFSAERPEGSISTLTIQRTEQRDSAMYRCASSLGPRGALVTEAFFGQGTRLTVV.

This chain joins TRBV29-1 and TRBJ1-1; maybe TRBD1 (5 bases). CDR1 SQVTM and CDR2 ANQGSEA come from the germline V gene. The CDR3 has 13 amino acids. Trimming took off 1 base at V and 2 bases at J, with 8 bases between the two ends. The CDR3 protein is CSVEGQGNTEAFF. CDR3 coding DNA: TGCAGCGTTGAAGGGCAGGGAAACACTGAAGCTTTCTTT.

The chain links TRBV6-5 to TRBJ1-5, with TRBD1 matching 10 bases. Trimming at V came to 4 bases and at J to 6 bases, leaving 3 bases not matched to a gene. The CDR3 loop spans 14 amino acids. From germline, CDR1 is MNHEY and CDR2 SVGAGI. This CDR3 is CASSSGTGVQPQHF. In DNA form, the CDR3 reads TGTGCCAGCAGTTCCGGGACAGGGGTTCAGCCCCAGCATTTT.

Only one count was recorded for this clone. The V and J genes are TRBV30 and TRBJ2-3, with TRBD2 matching 14 bases. Trimming at V came to 2 bases and at J to 8 bases, leaving 12 bases not matched to a gene. The CDR3 runs 17 residues. Germline CDR1 is GTSNPN and CDR2 is SVGIG (reference sequence). The CDR3 loop reads CAWSSLGLAGGWGTQYF. CDR3 DNA sequence: TGTGCCTGGAGTTCCCTCGGACTAGCGGGGGGATGGGGTACGCAGTATTTT.

This clone was seen a single time. The chain has TRBV18 and TRBJ1-2, with 12 bases fitting TRBD1. Trimming at V came to 4 bases and at J to 8 bases, leaving 2 bases not matched to a gene. The CDR3 is made up of 13 amino acids. The germline gives CDR1 KGHSH, CDR2 LQKENI. For the CDR3, the DNA is TGTGCCAGCTCACTGGGACAGGGGGCAGGCTACACCTTC. Translation: CASSLGQGAGYTF.

The CDR3 region is CASSPGGEEQYF. As DNA, the CDR3 is TGTGCCAGCAGTCCAGGGGGTGAAGAGCAGTACTTC. The chain employs TRBV6-6 and TRBJ2-7, with 7 positions matching TRBD1. This CDR3 comprises 12 residues. J gave up 7 bases and V 5 bases, and 5 bases lay outside the gene matches. Germline-derived CDR1 and CDR2 are MNHNY and SVGAGI (reference sequence).

The V gene is TRBV7-9, the J gene TRBJ2-7; 9 nucleotides agree with TRBD1. The J segment lost 3 bases and the V segment lost 3 bases, leaving 3 bases of the junction unmatched. Germline V gene sequence: CDR1 SEHNR, CDR2 FQNEAQ (reference sequence). CDR3 length: 14 amino acids. The CDR3 nucleotides are TGTGCCAGCAGCTTGGGACAGGGATTCTACGAGCAGTACTTC. Its protein is CASSLGQGFYEQYF. Using reference TRBV7-9 and TRBJ2-7 for the parts outside the CDR3, the full variable domain is DTGVSQNPRHKITKRGQNVTFRCDPISEHNRLYWYRQTLGQGPEFLTYFQNEAQLEKSRLLSDRFSAERPKGSFSTLEIQRTEQGDSAMYLCASSLGQGFYEQYFGPGTRLTVT.

The chain carries TRBV2 and TRBJ1-5; 7 bases align to TRBD1. Losses at the gene ends were 3 bases for V and 0 bases for J; bases not matched to a gene: 8. The CDR3 totals 17 residues. Germline CDR1 is SNHLY and CDR2 is FYNNEI. In DNA form, the CDR3 reads TGTGCCAGCAGTGAGCGACAGGGCCTGGATAGCAATCAGCCCCAGCATTTT. Protein product: CASSERQGLDSNQPQHF.